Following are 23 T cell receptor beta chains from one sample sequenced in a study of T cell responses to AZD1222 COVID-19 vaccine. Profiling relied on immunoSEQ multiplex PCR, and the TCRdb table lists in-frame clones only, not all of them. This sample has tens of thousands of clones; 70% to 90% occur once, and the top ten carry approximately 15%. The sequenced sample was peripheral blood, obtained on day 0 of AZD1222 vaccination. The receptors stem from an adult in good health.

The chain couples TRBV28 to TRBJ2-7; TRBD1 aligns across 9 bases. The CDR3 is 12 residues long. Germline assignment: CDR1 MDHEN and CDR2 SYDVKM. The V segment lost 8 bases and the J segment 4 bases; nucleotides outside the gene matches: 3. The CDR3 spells CASWDRDYEQYF. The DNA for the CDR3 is TGTGCCAGCTGGGACAGGGATTACGAGCAGTACTTC.

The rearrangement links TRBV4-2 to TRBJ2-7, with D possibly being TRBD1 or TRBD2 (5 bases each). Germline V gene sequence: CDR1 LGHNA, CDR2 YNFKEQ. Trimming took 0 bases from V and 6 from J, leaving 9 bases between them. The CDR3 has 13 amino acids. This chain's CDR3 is CASSQEAGTEQYF. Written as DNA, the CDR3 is TGTGCCAGCAGCCAAGAAGCTGGGACCGAGCAGTACTTC.

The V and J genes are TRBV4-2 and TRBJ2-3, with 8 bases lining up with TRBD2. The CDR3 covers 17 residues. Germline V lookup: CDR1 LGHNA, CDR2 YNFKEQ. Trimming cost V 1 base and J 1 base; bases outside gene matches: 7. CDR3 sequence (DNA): TGTGCCAGCAGCCAAGTCGCTGGACTAGCAGGCACAGATACGCAGTATTTT. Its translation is CASSQVAGLAGTDTQYF.

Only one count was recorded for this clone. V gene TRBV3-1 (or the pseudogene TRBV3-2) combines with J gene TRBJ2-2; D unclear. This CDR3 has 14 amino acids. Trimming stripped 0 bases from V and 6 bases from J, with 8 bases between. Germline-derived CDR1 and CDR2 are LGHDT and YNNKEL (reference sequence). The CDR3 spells CASSQDTLAGELFF. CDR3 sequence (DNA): TGTGCCAGCAGCCAAGACACCTTGGCCGGGGAGCTGTTTTTT.

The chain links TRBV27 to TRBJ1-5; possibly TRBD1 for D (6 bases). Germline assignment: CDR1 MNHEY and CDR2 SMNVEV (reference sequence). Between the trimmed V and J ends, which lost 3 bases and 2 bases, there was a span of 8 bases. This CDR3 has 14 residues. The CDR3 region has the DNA TGTGCCAGCAGTTTCGAGGGGGGCAATCAGCCCCAGCATTTT. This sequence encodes CASSFEGGNQPQHF.

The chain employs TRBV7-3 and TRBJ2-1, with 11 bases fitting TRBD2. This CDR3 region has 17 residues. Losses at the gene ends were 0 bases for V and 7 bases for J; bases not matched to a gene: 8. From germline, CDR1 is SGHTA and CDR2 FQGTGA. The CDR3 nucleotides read TGTGCCAGCAGCTTAACGGGTGGGACTAGCGGAGGTAATGAGCAGTTCTTC. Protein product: CASSLTGGTSGGNEQFF.

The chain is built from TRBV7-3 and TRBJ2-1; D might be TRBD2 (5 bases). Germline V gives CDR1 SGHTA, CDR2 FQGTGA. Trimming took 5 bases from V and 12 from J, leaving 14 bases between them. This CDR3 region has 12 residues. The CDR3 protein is CASSQDTRSQFF. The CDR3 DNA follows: TGTGCCAGCAGCCAAGACACTAGATCGCAGTTCTTC.

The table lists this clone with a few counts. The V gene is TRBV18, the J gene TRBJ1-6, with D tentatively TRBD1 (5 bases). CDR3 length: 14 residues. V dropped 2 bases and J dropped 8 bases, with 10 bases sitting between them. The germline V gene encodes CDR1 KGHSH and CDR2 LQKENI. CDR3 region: CASSPDSSDSPLHF. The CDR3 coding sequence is TGTGCCAGCTCACCAGACAGCTCTGATTCACCCCTCCACTTT. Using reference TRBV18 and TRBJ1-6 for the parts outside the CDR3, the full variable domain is NAGVMQNPRHLVRRRGQEARLRCSPMKGHSHVYWYRQLPEEGLKFMVYLQKENIIDESGMPKERFSAEFPKEGPSILRIQQVVRGDSAAYFCASSPDSSDSPLHFGNGTRLTVT.

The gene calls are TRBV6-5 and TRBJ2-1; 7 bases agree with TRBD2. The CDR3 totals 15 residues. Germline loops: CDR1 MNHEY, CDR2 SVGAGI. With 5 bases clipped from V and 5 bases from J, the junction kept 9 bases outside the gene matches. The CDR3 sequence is CASSQSGTTNNEQFF. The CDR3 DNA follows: TGTGCCAGCAGTCAGAGCGGGACTACTAACAATGAGCAGTTCTTC.

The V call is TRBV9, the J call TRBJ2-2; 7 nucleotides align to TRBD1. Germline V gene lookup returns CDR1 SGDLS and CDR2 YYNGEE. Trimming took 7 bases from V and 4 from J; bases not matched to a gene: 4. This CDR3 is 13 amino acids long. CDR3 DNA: TGTGCCAGCCAGGGGGACCCCACCGGGGAGCTGTTTTTT. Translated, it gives CASQGDPTGELFF.

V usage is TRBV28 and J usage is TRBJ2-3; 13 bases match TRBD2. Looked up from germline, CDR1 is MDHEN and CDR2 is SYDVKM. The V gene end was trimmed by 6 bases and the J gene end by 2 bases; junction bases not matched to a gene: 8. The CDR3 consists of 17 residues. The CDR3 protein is CASSTRGLAGPTDTQYF. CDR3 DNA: TGTGCCAGCAGCACAAGGGGACTAGCGGGACCCACAGATACGCAGTATTTT.

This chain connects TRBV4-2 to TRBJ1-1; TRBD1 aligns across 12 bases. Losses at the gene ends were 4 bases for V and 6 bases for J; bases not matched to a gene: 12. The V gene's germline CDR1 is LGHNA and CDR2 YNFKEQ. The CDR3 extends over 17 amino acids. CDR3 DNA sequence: TGTGCCAGCAGCCCTCCGGGGACAGGGGGCGCCGGGGCTGAAGCTTTCTTT. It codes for CASSPPGTGGAGAEAFF.

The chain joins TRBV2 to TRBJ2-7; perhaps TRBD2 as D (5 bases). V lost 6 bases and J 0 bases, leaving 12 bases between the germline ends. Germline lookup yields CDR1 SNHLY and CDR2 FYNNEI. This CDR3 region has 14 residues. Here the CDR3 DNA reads TGTGCCAGCAGGTGGACTGCCGGCTCCTACGAGCAGTACTTC. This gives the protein CASRWTAGSYEQYF.

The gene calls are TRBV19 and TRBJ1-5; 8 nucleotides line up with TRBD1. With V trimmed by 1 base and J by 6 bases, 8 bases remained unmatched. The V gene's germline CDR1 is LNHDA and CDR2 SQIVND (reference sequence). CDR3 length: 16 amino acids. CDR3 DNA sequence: TGTGCCAGTAGTATAGTCCCAGGGGGCGCGGGTCAGCCCCAGCATTTT. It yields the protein CASSIVPGGAGQPQHF.

The DNA for the CDR3 is TGCAGCGCTGGAGGGGGTTGGGACACTGAAGCTTTCTTT. This translates into CSAGGGWDTEAFF. The chain couples TRBV29-1 to TRBJ1-1; a weak D match, TRBD1 (6 bases). V was trimmed by 7 bases and J by 3 bases, leaving 15 bases between them. The CDR3 extends over 13 amino acids. Germline values: CDR1 SQVTM, CDR2 ANQGSEA.

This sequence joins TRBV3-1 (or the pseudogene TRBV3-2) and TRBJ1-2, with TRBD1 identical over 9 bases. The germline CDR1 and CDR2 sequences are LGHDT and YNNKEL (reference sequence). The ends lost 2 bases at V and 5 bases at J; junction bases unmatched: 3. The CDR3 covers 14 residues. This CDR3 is CASSQTGTGYGYTF. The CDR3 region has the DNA TGTGCCAGCAGCCAAACCGGGACAGGGTATGGCTACACCTTC.

The CDR3 is CASSLDGGYEQFF. The CDR3, as DNA: TGCGCCAGCAGCCTAGACGGGGGCTATGAGCAGTTCTTC. V usage is TRBV4-3 and J usage is TRBJ2-1; D is tentatively TRBD1 or TRBD2 (6 bases each). The CDR3 spans 13 residues. Trimming pared 4 bases from V and 8 bases from J, leaving 12 bases between. Per germline, CDR1 LGHNA and CDR2 YSLEER.

CDR3 in DNA: TGTGCCAGCAGTTACCAATTCAGGGGAACTGATACGCAGTATTTT. Translating gives CASSYQFRGTDTQYF. This chain joins TRBV6-5 and TRBJ2-3; TRBD1 is a possible D gene (6 bases). Trimming took 2 bases from V and 6 from J, leaving 15 bases between them. This CDR3 region has 15 residues. In germline, CDR1 is MNHEY, CDR2 SVGAGI.

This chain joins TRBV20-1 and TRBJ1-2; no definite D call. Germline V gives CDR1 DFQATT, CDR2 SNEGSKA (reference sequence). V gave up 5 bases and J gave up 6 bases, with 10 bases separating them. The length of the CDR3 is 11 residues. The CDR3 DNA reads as TGCAGTGCTGCCCTCGGGGATGGCTACACCTTC. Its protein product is CSAALGDGYTF.

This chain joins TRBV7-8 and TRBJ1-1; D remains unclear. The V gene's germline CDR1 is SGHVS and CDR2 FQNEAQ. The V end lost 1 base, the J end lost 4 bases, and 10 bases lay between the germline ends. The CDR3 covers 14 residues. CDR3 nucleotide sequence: TGTGCCAGCAGCTTAGGAAACTCTCTCACTGAAGCTTTCTTT. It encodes CASSLGNSLTEAFF.

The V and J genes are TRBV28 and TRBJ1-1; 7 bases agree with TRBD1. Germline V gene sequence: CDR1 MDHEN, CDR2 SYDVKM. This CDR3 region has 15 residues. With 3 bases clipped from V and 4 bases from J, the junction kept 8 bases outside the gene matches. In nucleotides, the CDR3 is TGTGCCAGCAGTTTCCTAACAGGGGTTGGCACTGAAGCTTTCTTT. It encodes CASSFLTGVGTEAFF.

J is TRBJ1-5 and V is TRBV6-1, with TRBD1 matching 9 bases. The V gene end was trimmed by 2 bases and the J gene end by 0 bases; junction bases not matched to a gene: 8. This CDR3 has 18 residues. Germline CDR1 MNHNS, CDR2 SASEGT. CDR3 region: CASSESTGGGFSNQPQHF. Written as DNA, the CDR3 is TGTGCCAGCAGTGAATCCACAGGGGGCGGCTTTAGCAATCAGCCCCAGCATTTT.

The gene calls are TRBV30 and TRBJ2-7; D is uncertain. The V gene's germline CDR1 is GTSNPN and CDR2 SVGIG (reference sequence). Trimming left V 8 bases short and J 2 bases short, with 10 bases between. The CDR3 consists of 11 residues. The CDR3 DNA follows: TGTGCCGCGACTGCGGCCTACGAGCAGTACTTC. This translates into CAATAAYEQYF.